These T cell receptor beta chains were read from a single sample in a study of Ad26.COV2.S vaccination and SARS-CoV-2 variants. TCRdb's copy holds only in-frame clones and misses some; the assay was immunoSEQ multiplex PCR. Here the sample spans about 480,000 clones, about 83% being singletons. Sequenced material: peripheral blood, taken in a trial of Ad26.COV2.S vaccine versus placebo. The receptors here all came from a person between 18 and 65 years old who received the Ad26.COV2.S COVID-19 vaccine or a placebo. CDR3s include the opening cysteine and the closing phenylalanine or tryptophan. The D gene is left open where the match is weak. Not all rows give a size; the values are once, few, many and, for expanded clones, a class.

clone size | J gene | D gene | V gene | CDR3 DNA | CDR3 protein
- | TRBJ1-5 | - | TRBV27 | TGTGCCAGCAGCAGATGGGGGCAGCCCCAGCATTTT | CASSRWGQPQHF
- | TRBJ1-2 | TRBD1 | TRBV25-1 | TGTGCCAGCAGTCCAGGGGGGTATGGCTACACCTTC | CASSPGGYGYTF
- | TRBJ1-2 | - | TRBV20-1 | TGCAGTGCCCGTTCAGGGGATGGCTACACCTTC | CSARSGDGYTF
- | TRBJ1-2 | - | TRBV29-1 | TGCAGCGCCGCACCGGGAGTCTTGAACTATGGCTACACCTTC | CSAAPGVLNYGYTF
- | TRBJ2-2 | - | TRBV19 | TGTGCCAGTAGCACCTGGGACTCCTTCACGGAGCTGTTTTTT | CASSTWDSFTELFF
- | TRBJ2-7 | - | TRBV11-2 | TGTGCCAGCAGCTTAGATCGAGGGAGTGTGTACGAGCAGTACTTC | CASSLDRGSVYEQYF
- | TRBJ2-1 | - | TRBV9 | TGTGCCAGCAGCGTAGAGGCGGAATACAATGAGCAGTTCTTC | CASSVEAEYNEQFF
- | TRBJ2-3 | TRBD2 | TRBV6-6 | TGTGCCAGCAGAAAACTAGCGGATGAGCACACAGATACGCAGTATTTT | CASRKLADEHTDTQYF
- | TRBJ1-5 | - | TRBV4-1 | TGCGCCAGCAGCCAAGAACAGGGAAATCAGCCCCAGCATTTT | CASSQEQGNQPQHF
- | TRBJ2-5 | - | TRBV28 | TGTGCCAGCAGTTTCGCCGGGGCACAAGAGACCCAGTACTTC | CASSFAGAQETQYF
- | TRBJ2-2 | - | TRBV21-1 | TGTGCCAGCAGCACCATCCCCGATGGTTTGGGCGGGGAGCTGTTTTTT | CASSTIPDGLGGELFF
once | TRBJ2-5 | - | TRBV7-9 | TGTGCCAGCAGCTTCCCGCCCGAGACCCAGTACTTC | CASSFPPETQYF
- | TRBJ1-1 | - | TRBV18 | TGTGCCAGCTCAAGCCAAGGGGCTTTGGGCACTGAAGCTTTCTTT | CASSSQGALGTEAFF
- | TRBJ2-1 | - | TRBV2 | TGTGCCAGCAGTGGGGCTAGCCGGTCGTCAAATGGGCAGTTCTTC | CASSGASRSSNGQFF
- | TRBJ1-1 | - | TRBV5-4 | TGTGCCAGCAGCTTGCTGACGGAGGAAGCTTTCTTT | CASSLLTEEAFF
- | TRBJ2-7 | - | TRBV28 | TGTGCCAGCAGTACCCAGACACCCGGAGGGGCCTACGAGCAGTACTTC | CASSTQTPGGAYEQYF
- | TRBJ2-2 | - | TRBV5-8 | TGTGCCAGCAGCTTGTTACCTGGGCAGGGGGAGCTGTTTTTT | CASSLLPGQGELFF
- | TRBJ2-3 | - | TRBV2 | TGTGCCAGCAGTGACAGAGACACAGATACGCAGTATTTT | CASSDRDTDTQYF
once | TRBJ1-2 | TRBD1 | TRBV9 | TGTGCCAGCAGCGCGCCGGGACAGGGCACTGGTGGCTACACCTTC | CASSAPGQGTGGYTF
- | TRBJ2-5 | - | TRBV20-1 | TGCAGTGCTATTAGGGAGGAGACCCAGTACTTC | CSAIREETQYF
- | TRBJ1-2 | TRBD1 | TRBV5-4 | TGTGCCAGCAGCTTGGATTCGGGACAGGGTACCCGCTACACCTTC | CASSLDSGQGTRYTF
once | TRBJ2-4 | - | TRBV28 | TGTGCCAGCAGTACCGACAGGTTCCCAAACATTCAGTACTTC | CASSTDRFPNIQYF
- | TRBJ1-1 | TRBD1 | TRBV29-1 | TGCAGCGTTGGGACAGGTGGGGGCACTGAAGCTTTCTTT | CSVGTGGGTEAFF
once | TRBJ2-2 | - | TRBV9 | TGTGCCAGCAGCGCCCAGAAAGCCTTCGGGGAGCTGTTTTTT | CASSAQKAFGELFF
- | TRBJ1-5 | - | TRBV6-6 | TGTGCCAGCAGTTACTCTAGCAATCAGCCCCAGCATTTT | CASSYSSNQPQHF
few | TRBJ1-2 | - | TRBV9 | TGTGCCAGCAGCGTAGGTGCAGGGAGAGATAATGGCTACACCTTC | CASSVGAGRDNGYTF
- | TRBJ2-7 | TRBD2 | TRBV29-1 | TGCAGCGTTACTAGCGGTACCTACGAGCAGTACTTC | CSVTSGTYEQYF
- | TRBJ2-7 | - | TRBV7-6 | TGTGCCAGCAGCTTAGGCGCGGGAACTCCCTACGAGCAGTACTTC | CASSLGAGTPYEQYF
- | TRBJ2-1 | - | TRBV9 | TGTGCCAGCAGCCCCTCCAACTCGTGGGGCGGAAATGAGCAGTTCTTC | CASSPSNSWGGNEQFF
- | TRBJ2-2 | - | TRBV3-1/TRBV3-2 | TGTGCCAGCACGAGACTTACACCCGTTGGAGGGGAGCTGTTTTTT | CASTRLTPVGGELFF
- | TRBJ2-3 | - | TRBV4-3 | TGCGCCAGCAGCCAAGCACCTAGAGATACGCAGTATTTT | CASSQAPRDTQYF
- | TRBJ2-1 | - | TRBV24-1 | TGTGCCACCAGTGATTTGTCGGCGGCGACAGGTCGAAATGAGCAGTTCTTC | CATSDLSAATGRNEQFF
- | TRBJ2-1 | TRBD2 | TRBV19 | TGTGCCAGCAGGACTAGCGGGCTCTCTTACAATGAGCAGTTCTTC | CASRTSGLSYNEQFF
- | TRBJ1-4 | - | TRBV4-3 | TGCGCCAGCAGAAAACAACGCAATGAAAAACTGTTTTTT | CASRKQRNEKLFF
- | TRBJ1-4 | - | TRBV7-2 | TGTGCCAGCAGCCCCCCGCTCAGCGGTGCGAAGGAAAAACTGTTTTTT | CASSPPLSGAKEKLFF
- | TRBJ1-2 | - | TRBV7-8 | TGTGCCAGCAGCTTAGTAGTTCGGGCGGTGTATGGCTACACCTTC | CASSLVVRAVYGYTF